A single sample gave rise to the 9 T cell receptor beta chains below, sequenced in a study of response to subunit inactivated influenza vaccine. TCRdb re-called the RT-PCR reads through MiXCR, storing one row per CDR3 protein. The data hold 500,000 to 600,000 distinct CDR3 sequences, with about 12% observed a single time. The source was PBMCs from blood, collected on the day of vaccination. These receptors originate from a man between 45 and 60 years old who received an inactivated influenza vaccine.

This clonotype was counted only a few times. Here the CDR3 DNA reads TGTGCCATCAGCCCGGGACTAGCGGGGGTTTCCACAGATACGCAGTATTTT. Amino acid sequence: CAISPGLAGVSTDTQYF. The chain has TRBV10-3 and TRBJ2-3; TRBD2 aligns across 14 bases. Germline values: CDR1 ENHRY, CDR2 SYGVKD. V lost 6 bases and J lost 2; bases outside the gene matches: 7. This CDR3 has 17 amino acids.

The chain carries TRBV6-5 and TRBJ2-7, with D tentatively TRBD1 or TRBD2 (5 bases each). CDR1 MNHEY and CDR2 SVGAGI come from the germline V gene. The CDR3 has 17 residues. Deletions cut 2 bases from V and 2 bases from J, with 19 bases between. The DNA of the CDR3 is TGTGCCAGCAGTTACCGCTTAAACGGGGCAGTACCCTACGAGCAGTACTTC. Its protein is CASSYRLNGAVPYEQYF.

This chain uses TRBV12-3 or TRBV12-4 with TRBJ2-2; 8 nucleotides line up with TRBD2. Trimming removed 10 bases from V and 5 bases from J; junction bases left unmatched: 24. The CDR3 spans 19 residues. CDR3: CAISRTRKSGSSSTGELFF. DNA for the CDR3: TGTGCCATCAGCCGCACCAGGAAGAGCGGGAGTAGCTCAACCGGGGAGCTGTTTTTT.

The sample holds many counts of this clonotype. The chain couples TRBV7-3 to TRBJ2-1, with TRBD2 matching 10 bases. V shed 2 bases, J shed 8 bases, and the junction held 9 bases outside the gene matches. There are 16 residues in the CDR3. From germline, CDR1 is SGHTA and CDR2 FQGTGA. CDR3 region: CASSLWASGSADEQFF. The CDR3 coding sequence is TGTGCCAGCAGCTTATGGGCTAGCGGGAGTGCGGATGAGCAGTTCTTC.

V and J are TRBV11-1 and TRBJ2-1; a weak D match, TRBD1 (5 bases). V was shortened by 4 bases and J by 5 bases, with 18 bases between the two germline ends. Germline V lookup: CDR1 SGHAT, CDR2 FQDESV (reference sequence). The CDR3 sequence is 16 residues long. CDR3 coding DNA: TGTGCCAGCAGCTCCGTGGGGTCTTTGGGGCACAATGAGCAGTTCTTC. This sequence encodes CASSSVGSLGHNEQFF.

The chain carries TRBV20-1 and TRBJ2-1; D possibly uses TRBD1 or TRBD2 (5 bases each). CDR3 length equals 13 residues. Germline lookup yields CDR1 DFQATT and CDR2 SNEGSKA (reference sequence). Trimming shortened V by 3 bases and J by 10 bases, and 16 bases separated the two germline ends. DNA of the CDR3: TGCAGTGCTAGTGAGGGGACCCCCCGCGAGCAGTTCTTC. This sequence encodes CSASEGTPREQFF.

There are many counts of this clonotype. The chain carries TRBV12-3 or TRBV12-4 and TRBJ1-5; maybe TRBD1 (5 bases). The CDR3 covers 15 residues. V lost 5 bases, J lost 3 bases, and 14 bases lay in between. This CDR3 reads CASSQGSPSNQPQHF. CDR3 nucleotides: TGTGCCAGCAGTCAGGGATCCCCTTCCAATCAGCCCCAGCATTTT.

The gene calls are TRBV19 and TRBJ2-7; possibly TRBD1 or TRBD2 for D (6 bases each). In germline, CDR1 is LNHDA, CDR2 SQIVND (reference sequence). V lost 4 bases and J lost 8, with 12 bases in between. This CDR3 has 12 residues. For the CDR3, the DNA is TGTGCCAGTAGTACCCCCGGGGGCAAGCAGTACTTC. Protein sequence: CASSTPGGKQYF.

This clonotype has at least ten counts. CDR3: CASSPVLLNEQFF. CDR3 nucleotides: TGTGCCAGCAGTCCCGTCCTACTCAATGAGCAGTTCTTC. The chain carries TRBV12-3 or TRBV12-4 and TRBJ2-1; D gene uncertain. The CDR3 spans 13 residues. V lost 5 bases and J 6 bases, leaving 11 bases between the germline ends.